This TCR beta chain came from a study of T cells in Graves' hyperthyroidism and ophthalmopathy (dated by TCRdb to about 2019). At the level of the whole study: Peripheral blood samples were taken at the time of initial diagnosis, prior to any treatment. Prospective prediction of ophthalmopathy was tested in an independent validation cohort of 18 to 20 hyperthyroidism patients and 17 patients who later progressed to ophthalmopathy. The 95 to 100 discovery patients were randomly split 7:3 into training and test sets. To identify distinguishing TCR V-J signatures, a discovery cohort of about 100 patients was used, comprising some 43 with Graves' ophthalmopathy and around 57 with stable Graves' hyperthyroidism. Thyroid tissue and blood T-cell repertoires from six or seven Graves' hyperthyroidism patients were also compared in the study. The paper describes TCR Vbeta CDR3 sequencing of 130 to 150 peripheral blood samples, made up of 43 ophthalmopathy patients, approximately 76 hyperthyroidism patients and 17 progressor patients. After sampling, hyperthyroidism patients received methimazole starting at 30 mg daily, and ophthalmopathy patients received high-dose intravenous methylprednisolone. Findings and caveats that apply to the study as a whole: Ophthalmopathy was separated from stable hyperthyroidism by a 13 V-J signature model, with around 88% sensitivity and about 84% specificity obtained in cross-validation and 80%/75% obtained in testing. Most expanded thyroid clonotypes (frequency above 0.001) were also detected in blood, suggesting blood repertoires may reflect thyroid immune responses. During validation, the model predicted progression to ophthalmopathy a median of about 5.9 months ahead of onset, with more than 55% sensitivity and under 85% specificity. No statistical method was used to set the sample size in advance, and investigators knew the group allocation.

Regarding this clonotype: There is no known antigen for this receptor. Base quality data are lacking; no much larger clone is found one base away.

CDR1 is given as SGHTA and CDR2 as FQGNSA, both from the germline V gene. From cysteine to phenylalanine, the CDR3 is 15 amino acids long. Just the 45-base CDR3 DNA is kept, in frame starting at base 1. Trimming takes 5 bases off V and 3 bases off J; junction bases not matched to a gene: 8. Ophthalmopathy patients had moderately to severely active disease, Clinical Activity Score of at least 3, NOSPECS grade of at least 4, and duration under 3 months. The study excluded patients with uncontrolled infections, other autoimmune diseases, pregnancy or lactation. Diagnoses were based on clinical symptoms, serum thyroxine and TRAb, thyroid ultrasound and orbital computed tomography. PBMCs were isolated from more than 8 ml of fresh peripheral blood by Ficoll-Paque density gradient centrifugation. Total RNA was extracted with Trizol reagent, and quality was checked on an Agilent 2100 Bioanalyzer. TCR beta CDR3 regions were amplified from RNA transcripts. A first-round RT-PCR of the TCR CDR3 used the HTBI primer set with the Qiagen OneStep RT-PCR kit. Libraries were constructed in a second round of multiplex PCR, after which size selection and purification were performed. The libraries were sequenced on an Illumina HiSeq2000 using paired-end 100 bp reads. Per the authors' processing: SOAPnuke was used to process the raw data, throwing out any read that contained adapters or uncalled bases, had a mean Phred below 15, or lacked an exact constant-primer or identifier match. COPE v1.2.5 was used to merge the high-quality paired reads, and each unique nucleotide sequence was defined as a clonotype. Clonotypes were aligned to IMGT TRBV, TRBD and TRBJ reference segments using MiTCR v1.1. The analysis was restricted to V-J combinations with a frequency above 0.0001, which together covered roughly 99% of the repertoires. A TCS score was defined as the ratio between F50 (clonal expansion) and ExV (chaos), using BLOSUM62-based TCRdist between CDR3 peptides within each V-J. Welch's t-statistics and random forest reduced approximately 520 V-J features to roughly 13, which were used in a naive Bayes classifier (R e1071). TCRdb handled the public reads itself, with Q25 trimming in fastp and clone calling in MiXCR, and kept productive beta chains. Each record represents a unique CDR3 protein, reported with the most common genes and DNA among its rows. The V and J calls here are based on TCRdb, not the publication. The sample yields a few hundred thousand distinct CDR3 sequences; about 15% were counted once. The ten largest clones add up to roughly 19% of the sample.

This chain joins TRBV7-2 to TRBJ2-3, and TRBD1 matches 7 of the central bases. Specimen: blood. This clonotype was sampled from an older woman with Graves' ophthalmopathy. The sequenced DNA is TGTGCCAGCAGCCGCCGACAGGGTGTTACAGATACGCAGTATTTT. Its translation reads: CASSRRQGVTDTQYF.